What follows are 20 T cell receptor beta chains derived from one specimen sequenced in a study of T cell repertoires in cytomegalovirus infection (dated by TCRdb to about 2019). Sequencing instrument: Illumina HiSeq 1500. TCRdb reanalyzed the raw reads on its own, using fastp at Q25 for trimming and MiXCR for clone calling, and kept in-frame beta chains. Duplicate CDR3 protein sequences are folded into a single record with the most common DNA and genes. Within this sample are fewer than 200,000 distinct CDR3 sequences, with roughly a fifth of them counted one time only. 2.5% to 3% of the sample comes from the top ten. The specimen sequenced was PBMCs. These receptors originate from a human donor in good health (CMV status not recorded). Some clones in this sample may be carry-over from other donors' samples.

V gene TRBV11-3 combines with J gene TRBJ2-1; 7 bases align to TRBD2. The CDR3 runs 16 residues. Germline CDR1 and CDR2: SGHNT and YENEEA. Trimming at V came to 0 bases and at J to 4 bases, leaving 6 bases not matched to a gene. CDR3 sequence: CASSLDMASGYNEQFF. The CDR3 region has the DNA TGTGCCAGCAGCTTAGATATGGCTAGCGGATACAATGAGCAGTTCTTC. The variable domain in full, completed from reference TRBV11-3 and TRBJ2-1, reads EAGVVQSPRYKIIEKKQPVAFWCNPISGHNTLYWYLQNLGQGPELLIRYENEEAVDDSQLPKDRFSAERLKGVDSTLKIQPAELGDSAVYLCASSLDMASGYNEQFFGPGTRLTVL.

This chain joins TRBV20-1 and TRBJ2-1; 10 bases are shared with TRBD2. The CDR3 covers 13 residues. CDR1 and CDR2 from the germline V gene are DFQATT and SNEGSKA (reference sequence). Losses at the gene ends were 3 bases for V and 6 bases for J; bases not matched to a gene: 2. The CDR3 bases are TGCAGTGCTAGCCTAGCGGGAGCCAATGAGCAGTTCTTC. Its protein product is CSASLAGANEQFF.

The chain uses TRBV2 and TRBJ2-3; 10 bases are a match to TRBD2. This CDR3 has 17 amino acids. The V gene end was trimmed by 4 bases and the J gene end by 2 bases; junction bases not matched to a gene: 9. CDR1 is SNHLY and CDR2 is FYNNEI in the germline V gene. As DNA, the CDR3 is TGTGCCAGCAGTGGAATCCCACTAGCGGGGCTCACAGATACGCAGTATTTT. Translation: CASSGIPLAGLTDTQYF.

Remarks on this clonotype: The germline gene is not matched at one end of the junction; a read error may be the cause. The rearrangement links TRBV7-3 to TRBJ1-1; D perhaps matches TRBD1 (5 bases). Germline loops: CDR1 SGHTA, CDR2 FQGTGA. The CDR3 has 13 residues. CDR3 sequence reads: CSSSPGVATEAFF. The CDR3 bases are TGTTCCAGCAGTCCGGGGGTTGCCACTGAAGCTTTCTTT.

This clonotype was seen ten or more times. The chain couples TRBV7-3 to TRBJ2-1; D gene ambiguous. This CDR3 has 14 residues. Germline CDR1 is SGHTA and CDR2 is FQGTGA. V dropped 5 bases and J dropped 0 bases, with 8 bases sitting between them. The CDR3 DNA reads TGTGCCAGCAGCGACGCAAGCTCCTACAATGAGCAGTTCTTC. Translating it yields CASSDASSYNEQFF.

The gene calls are TRBV5-5 and TRBJ1-2, with no clear D. This CDR3 spans 14 amino acids. Germline lookup yields CDR1 SGHKS and CDR2 YYEKEE (reference sequence). V shed 3 bases and J shed 0 bases, with 9 bases lying between them. The CDR3 protein is CASSYRETNYGYTF. The CDR3 DNA reads TGTGCCAGCAGCTATCGGGAAACTAACTATGGCTACACCTTC.

This clonotype appeared a few times. V and J are TRBV4-3 and TRBJ1-1; a possible D gene is TRBD1 (5 bases). V lost 0 bases and J 4 bases, leaving 15 bases between the germline ends. The CDR3 has 16 amino acids. Germline CDR1 LGHNA, CDR2 YSLEER. The CDR3 DNA sequence: TGCGCCAGCAGCCAAGATTTACCGACCCAGGGCACTGAAGCTTTCTTT. Its translation: CASSQDLPTQGTEAFF.

CDR3 sequence (DNA): TGTGCCAGCAGTATCCGGAGGCACTACGAGCAGTACTTC. It translates to CASSIRRHYEQYF. This chain links TRBV7-2 with TRBJ2-7; a possible D gene is TRBD2 (5 bases). This CDR3 has 13 amino acids. V was cut by 6 bases and J by 3 bases, with 12 bases left in between. The V gene's germline CDR1 is SGHTA and CDR2 FQGNSA.

The rearrangement links TRBV12-3 or TRBV12-4 to TRBJ2-7, with TRBD1 matching over 8 bases. V lost 5 bases and J lost 5; bases outside the gene matches: 8. The CDR3 runs to 14 residues. The CDR3: CASSTGQVLDEQYF. Here the CDR3 DNA reads TGTGCCAGCAGTACGGGACAGGTCTTGGACGAGCAGTACTTC.

This clonotype was counted a few times. Because the CDR3's place on the DNA is in doubt, the DNA is left out and the CDR3 is given as listed by TCRdb. The rearrangement links TRBV7-5 to TRBJ1-4. TRBV7-5 is deemed a pseudogene. Termini included, the CDR3 measures 18 amino acids. The CDR3 here is CISVPEDPIAELNEKLFF.

The rearrangement links TRBV6-1 to TRBJ1-2; 7 bases are a match to TRBD1. Unmatched junction bases numbered 5, after V lost 0 bases and J lost 7 bases. Germline V lookup: CDR1 MNHNS, CDR2 SASEGT. The CDR3 contains 14 residues. CDR3 in amino acids: CASSEATGRLGYTF. Here the CDR3 DNA reads TGTGCCAGCAGTGAAGCGACAGGGCGTCTTGGCTACACCTTC.

This clonotype has only a few counts. The genes are TRBV19 and TRBJ1-4; 8 bases fit TRBD1. With V trimmed by 10 bases and J by 7 bases, 11 bases remained unmatched. There are 14 residues in the CDR3. From germline, CDR1 is LNHDA and CDR2 SQIVND (reference sequence). CDR3 region: CATYSGDRSEKLFF. CDR3 nucleotide sequence: TGTGCCACCTACTCGGGGGACAGGAGTGAAAAACTGTTTTTT.

This clonotype was counted ten times or more. The chain employs TRBV7-2 and TRBJ2-7; D ambiguous. Germline assignment: CDR1 SGHTA and CDR2 FQGNSA. Between the trimmed V and J ends, which lost 6 bases and 2 bases, there was a span of 14 bases. This CDR3 comprises 14 residues. The CDR3 DNA reads as TGTGCCAGCAGTCAGCCGGACGTTGCCTACGAGCAGTACTTC. It is translated as CASSQPDVAYEQYF.

The rearrangement uses TRBV19 and TRBJ2-5; a weak D match, TRBD1 (6 bases). Germline values: CDR1 LNHDA, CDR2 SQIVND (reference sequence). This CDR3 contains 15 residues. Trimming removed 3 bases from V and 5 bases from J, with 16 bases in between. This chain's CDR3 is CASSMGPQGRETQYF. The DNA for the CDR3 is TGTGCCAGTAGTATGGGCCCACAGGGACGTGAGACCCAGTACTTC.

The V call is TRBV7-6, the J call TRBJ2-5, with 11 bases aligning to TRBD1. Unmatched junction bases numbered 6, after V lost 5 bases and J lost 4 bases. The CDR3 has 15 residues. CDR1 and CDR2 from the germline V gene are SGHVS and FNYEAQ. CDR3 region: CASSPQDRGLETQYF. The CDR3, as DNA: TGTGCCAGCAGCCCCCAGGACAGGGGGCTAGAGACCCAGTACTTC.

This clonotype was picked up a small number of times. The CDR3 DNA sequence: TGTGCCAGCAGCTTAGGCACGGGCTCCTACGAGCAGTACTTC. Residues: CASSLGTGSYEQYF. J is TRBJ2-7 and V is TRBV7-6; unclear D gene. V lost 1 base and J 0 bases, leaving 7 bases between the germline ends. The length of the CDR3 is 14 residues. CDR1 SGHVS and CDR2 FNYEAQ come from the germline V gene.

This clonotype came up a few times. The rearrangement links TRBV2 to TRBJ1-2, with 8 bases that match TRBD1. Germline CDR1 and CDR2: SNHLY and FYNNEI. This CDR3 is built from 17 residues. After removal of 6 bases from V and 1 base from J, the junction contained 13 bases not matched to a gene. The DNA for the CDR3 is TGTGCCAGCAGCCTTACGCCGGGACAGGAGCTTAACTATGGCTACACCTTC. Protein: CASSLTPGQELNYGYTF. The variable domain in full, with the rest retrieved from reference TRBV2 and TRBJ1-2, is EPEVTQTPSHQVTQMGQEVILRCVPISNHLYFYWYRQILGQKVEFLVSFYNNEISEKSEIFDDQFSVERPDGSNFTLKIRSTKLEDSAMYFCASSLTPGQELNYGYTFGSGTRLTVV.

This clonotype has more than one count but fewer than ten. The rearrangement links TRBV20-1 to TRBJ2-3; 8 bases match TRBD1. V was pared by 0 bases and J by 5 bases, with 7 bases of the junction left unmatched. The CDR3 sequence is 15 residues long. Germline CDR1 and CDR2: DFQATT and SNEGSKA (reference sequence). In DNA, the CDR3 is TGCAGTGCTAGAGATTCCGGGACAGGAATAGATACGCAGTATTTT. The encoded protein is CSARDSGTGIDTQYF.

The genes are TRBV5-6 and TRBJ2-3; 7 positions match TRBD1. The germline gives CDR1 SGHDT, CDR2 YYEEEE. The CDR3 length is 17 residues. Trimming removed 4 bases from V and 0 bases from J; junction bases left unmatched: 11. The CDR3 reads CASSRHRTGPSTDTQYF. DNA of the CDR3: TGTGCCAGCAGCCGACACCGGACAGGCCCTAGCACAGATACGCAGTATTTT.

This clonotype occurred many times. This chain links TRBV5-6 with TRBJ1-1; 7 bases match TRBD1. The CDR3 is made up of 15 amino acids. From germline, CDR1 is SGHDT and CDR2 YYEEEE. Trimming took 4 bases from V and 1 from J; bases not matched to a gene: 7. CDR3 bases: TGTGCCAGCAGCCGCGCGGGACAGCCGAACACTGAAGCTTTCTTT. Amino acid sequence: CASSRAGQPNTEAFF. Supplemented by reference TRBV5-6 and TRBJ1-1, the full variable domain reads DAGVTQSPTHLIKTRGQQVTLRCSPKSGHDTVSWYQQALGQGPQFIFQYYEEEERQRGNFPDRFSGHQFPNYSSELNVNALLLGDSALYLCASSRAGQPNTEAFFGQGTRLTVV.